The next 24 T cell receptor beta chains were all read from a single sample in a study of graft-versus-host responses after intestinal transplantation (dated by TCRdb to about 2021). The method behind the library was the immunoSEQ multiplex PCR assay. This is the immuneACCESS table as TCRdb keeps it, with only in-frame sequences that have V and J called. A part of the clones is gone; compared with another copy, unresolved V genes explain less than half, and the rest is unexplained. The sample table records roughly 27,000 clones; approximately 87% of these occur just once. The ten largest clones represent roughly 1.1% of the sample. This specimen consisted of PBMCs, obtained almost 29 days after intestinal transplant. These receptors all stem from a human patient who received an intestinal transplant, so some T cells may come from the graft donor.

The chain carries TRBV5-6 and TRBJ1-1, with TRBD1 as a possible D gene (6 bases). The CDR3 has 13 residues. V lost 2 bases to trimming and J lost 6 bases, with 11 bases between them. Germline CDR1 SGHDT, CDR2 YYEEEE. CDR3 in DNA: TGTGCCAGCAGCTTCCCAGGGGAGGCTGAAGCTTTCTTT. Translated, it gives CASSFPGEAEAFF.

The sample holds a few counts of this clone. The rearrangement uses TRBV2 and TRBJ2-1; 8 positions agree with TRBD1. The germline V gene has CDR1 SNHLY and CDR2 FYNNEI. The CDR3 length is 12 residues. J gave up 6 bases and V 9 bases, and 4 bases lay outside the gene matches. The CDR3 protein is CARTTGGNEQFF. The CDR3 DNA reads TGTGCCAGAACCACAGGGGGCAATGAGCAGTTCTTC.

Here the CDR3 reads CASSLPRVNEQFF. The CDR3, as DNA: TGTGCCAGCAGTTTACCTCGGGTCAATGAGCAGTTCTTC. This chain links TRBV28 with TRBJ2-1; D call uncertain. V lost 2 bases and J 6 bases, leaving 8 bases between the germline ends. CDR1 is MDHEN and CDR2 is SYDVKM in the germline V gene. The CDR3 extends over 13 amino acids.

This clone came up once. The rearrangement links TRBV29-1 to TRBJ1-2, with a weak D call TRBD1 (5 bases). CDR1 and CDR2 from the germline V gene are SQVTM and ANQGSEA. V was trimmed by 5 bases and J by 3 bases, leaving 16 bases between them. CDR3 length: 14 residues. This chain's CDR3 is CSVSGPGADYGYTF. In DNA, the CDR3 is TGCAGCGTTTCTGGACCCGGGGCGGACTATGGCTACACCTTC.

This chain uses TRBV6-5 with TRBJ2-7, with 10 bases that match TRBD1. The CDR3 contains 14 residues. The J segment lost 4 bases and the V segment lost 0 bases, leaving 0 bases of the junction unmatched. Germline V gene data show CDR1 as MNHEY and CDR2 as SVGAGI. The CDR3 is CASSYSGQGYEQYF. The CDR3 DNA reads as TGTGCCAGCAGTTACTCGGGACAGGGGTACGAGCAGTACTTC.

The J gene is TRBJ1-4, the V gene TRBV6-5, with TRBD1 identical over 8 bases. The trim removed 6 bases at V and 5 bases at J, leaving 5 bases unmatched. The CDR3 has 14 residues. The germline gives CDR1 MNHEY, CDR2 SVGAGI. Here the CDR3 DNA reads TGTGCCAGCAGCAGGACAGGGTTAAATGAAAAACTGTTTTTT. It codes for CASSRTGLNEKLFF.

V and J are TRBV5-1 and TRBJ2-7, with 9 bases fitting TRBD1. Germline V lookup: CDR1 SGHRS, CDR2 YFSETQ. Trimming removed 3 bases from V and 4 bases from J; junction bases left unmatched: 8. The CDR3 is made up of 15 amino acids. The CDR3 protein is CASSYTGTGTYEQYF. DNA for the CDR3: TGCGCCAGCAGCTATACGGGGACAGGGACATACGAGCAGTACTTC.

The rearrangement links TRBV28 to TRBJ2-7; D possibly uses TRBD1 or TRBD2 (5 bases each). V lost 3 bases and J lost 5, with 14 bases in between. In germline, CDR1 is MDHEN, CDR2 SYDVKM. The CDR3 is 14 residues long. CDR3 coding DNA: TGTGCCAGCAGTTTTTGGGGAGAGGGGAACGAGCAGTACTTC. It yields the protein CASSFWGEGNEQYF.

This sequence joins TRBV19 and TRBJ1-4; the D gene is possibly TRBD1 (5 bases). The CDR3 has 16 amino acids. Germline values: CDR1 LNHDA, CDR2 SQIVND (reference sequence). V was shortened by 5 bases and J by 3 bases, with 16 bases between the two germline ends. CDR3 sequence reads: CASSPYDSGANEKLFF. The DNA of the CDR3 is TGTGCCAGTAGTCCTTACGACAGCGGGGCTAATGAAAAACTGTTTTTT.

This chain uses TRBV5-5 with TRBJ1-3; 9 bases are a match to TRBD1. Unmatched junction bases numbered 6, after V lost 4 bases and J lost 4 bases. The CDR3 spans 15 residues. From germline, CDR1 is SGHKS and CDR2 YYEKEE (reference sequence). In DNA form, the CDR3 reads TGTGCCAGCAGCCGAATAACAGGGGGCGGAAACACCATATATTTT. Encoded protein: CASSRITGGGNTIYF.

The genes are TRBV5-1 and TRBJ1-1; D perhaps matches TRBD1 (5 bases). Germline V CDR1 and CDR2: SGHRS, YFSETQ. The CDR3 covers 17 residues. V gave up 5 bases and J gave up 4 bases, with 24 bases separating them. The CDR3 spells CASSKTGTPIDGTEAFF. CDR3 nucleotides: TGCGCCAGCAGTAAAACCGGGACCCCTATTGACGGCACTGAAGCTTTCTTT.

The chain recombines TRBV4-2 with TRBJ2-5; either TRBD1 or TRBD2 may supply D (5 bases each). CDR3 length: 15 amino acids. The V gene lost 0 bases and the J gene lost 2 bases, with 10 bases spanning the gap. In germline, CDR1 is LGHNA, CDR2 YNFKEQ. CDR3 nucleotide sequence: TGTGCCAGCAGCCAAGATTCGGGACCGCAAGAGACCCAGTACTTC. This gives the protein CASSQDSGPQETQYF.

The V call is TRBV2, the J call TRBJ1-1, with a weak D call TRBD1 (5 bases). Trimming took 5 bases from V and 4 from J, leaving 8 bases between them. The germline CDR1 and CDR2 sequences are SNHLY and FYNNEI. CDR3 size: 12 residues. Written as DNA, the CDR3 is TGTGCCAGCAGTACAGGAAGCACTGAAGCTTTCTTT. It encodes CASSTGSTEAFF. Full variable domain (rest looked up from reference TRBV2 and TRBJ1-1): EPEVTQTPSHQVTQMGQEVILRCVPISNHLYFYWYRQILGQKVEFLVSFYNNEISEKSEIFDDQFSVERPDGSNFTLKIRSTKLEDSAMYFCASSTGSTEAFFGQGTRLTVV.

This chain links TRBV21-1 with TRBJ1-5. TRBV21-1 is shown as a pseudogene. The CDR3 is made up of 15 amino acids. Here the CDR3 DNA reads TGTGCCAGCAGCAAAGGCCGGAGCCCCAATCAGCCCCAGCATTTT. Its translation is CASSKGRSPNQPQHF.

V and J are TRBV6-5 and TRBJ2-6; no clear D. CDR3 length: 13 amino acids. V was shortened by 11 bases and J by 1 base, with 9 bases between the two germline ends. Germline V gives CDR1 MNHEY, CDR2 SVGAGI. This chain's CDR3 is CASGVSGANVLTF. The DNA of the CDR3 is TGTGCCTCTGGGGTTTCTGGGGCCAACGTCCTGACTTTC.

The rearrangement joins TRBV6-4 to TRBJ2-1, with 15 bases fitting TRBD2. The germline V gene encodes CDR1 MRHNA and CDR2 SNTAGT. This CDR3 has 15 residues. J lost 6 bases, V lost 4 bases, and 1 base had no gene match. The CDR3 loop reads CASSGTSGGANEQFF. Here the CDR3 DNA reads TGTGCCAGCAGTGGGACTAGCGGGGGGGCCAATGAGCAGTTCTTC.

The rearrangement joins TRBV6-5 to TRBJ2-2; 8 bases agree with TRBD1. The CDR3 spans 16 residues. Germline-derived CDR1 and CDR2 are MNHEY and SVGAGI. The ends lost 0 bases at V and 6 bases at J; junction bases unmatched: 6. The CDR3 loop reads CASSYSRSGGPGELFF. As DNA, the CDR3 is TGTGCCAGCAGTTACTCGAGGTCAGGGGGCCCCGGGGAGCTGTTTTTT.

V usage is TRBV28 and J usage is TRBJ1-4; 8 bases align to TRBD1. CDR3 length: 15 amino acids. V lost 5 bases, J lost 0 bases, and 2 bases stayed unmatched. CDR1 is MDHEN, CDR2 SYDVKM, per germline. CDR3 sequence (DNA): TGTGCCAGCAGTGCGGACAGGGCAACTAATGAAAAACTGTTTTTT. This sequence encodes CASSADRATNEKLFF.

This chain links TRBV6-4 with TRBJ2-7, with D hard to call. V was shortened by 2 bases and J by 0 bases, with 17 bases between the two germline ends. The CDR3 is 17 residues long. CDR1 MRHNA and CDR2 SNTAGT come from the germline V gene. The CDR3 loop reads CASSDLANVFSSYEQYF. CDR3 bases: TGTGCCAGCAGTGACCTCGCTAATGTCTTTAGCTCCTACGAGCAGTACTTC.

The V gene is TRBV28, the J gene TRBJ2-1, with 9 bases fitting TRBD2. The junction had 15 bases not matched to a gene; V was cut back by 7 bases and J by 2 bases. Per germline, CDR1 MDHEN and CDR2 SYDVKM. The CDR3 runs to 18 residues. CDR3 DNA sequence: TGTGCCAGCACTGACCTCTCGACTAGCGGAGATACCTACAATGAGCAGTTCTTC. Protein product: CASTDLSTSGDTYNEQFF.

CDR3 protein: CASTPFRNTEAFF. The CDR3 DNA reads TGTGCCAGTACCCCTTTCCGGAACACTGAAGCTTTCTTT. This chain joins TRBV19 and TRBJ1-1; D is ambiguous. Germline V lookup: CDR1 LNHDA, CDR2 SQIVND (reference sequence). Trimming took off 7 bases at V and 1 base at J, with 10 bases between the two ends. This CDR3 is 13 amino acids long.

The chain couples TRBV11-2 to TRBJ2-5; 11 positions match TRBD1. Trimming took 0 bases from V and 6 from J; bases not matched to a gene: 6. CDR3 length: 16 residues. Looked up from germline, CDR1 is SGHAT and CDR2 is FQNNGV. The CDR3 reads CASSLDPGTGGKTQYF. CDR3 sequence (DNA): TGTGCCAGCAGCTTAGATCCCGGGACAGGGGGGAAGACCCAGTACTTC.

CDR3: CAWSYPLAGVSYF. In nucleotides, the CDR3 is TGTGCCTGGAGTTACCCACTAGCGGGAGTATCCTACTTC. The rearrangement uses TRBV30 and TRBJ2-7; 11 nucleotides agree with TRBD2. Per the germline V gene, CDR1 is GTSNPN and CDR2 is SVGIG (reference sequence). This CDR3 is built from 13 residues. Losses at the gene ends were 2 bases for V and 13 bases for J; bases not matched to a gene: 10.

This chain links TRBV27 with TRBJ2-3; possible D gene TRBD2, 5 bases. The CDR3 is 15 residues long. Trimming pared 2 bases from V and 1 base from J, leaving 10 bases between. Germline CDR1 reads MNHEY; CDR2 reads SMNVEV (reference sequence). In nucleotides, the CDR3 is TGTGCCAGCAGTTTAGCGACGAGGGGCACAGATACGCAGTATTTT. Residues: CASSLATRGTDTQYF.